This TCR beta chain was profiled in a study of blood T cell repertoires in COVID-19. Germline values: CDR1 SGHRS, CDR2 YFSETQ. The J segment lost 0 bases and the V segment lost 7 bases, leaving 8 bases of the junction unmatched. The CDR3 sequence is 15 residues long. In the source study's methods: From reference gene primer amplification, estimates of nucleated cell counts were derived. Produced via immunoSEQ multiplex PCR; TCRdb's table is partial and in-frame only. V, J and clone size derive from that table, while D and trimming were established from the DNA sequence. The sample has under 250,000 clones; around 86% are singletons.

This chain connects TRBV5-1 to TRBJ2-7; TRBD1 matches at 9 bases. Source material: peripheral blood. The TCR sequence derives from a woman aged 60-70 years who had recovered from COVID-19. The CDR3 reads CASSPRGQGSYEQYF. The CDR3, as DNA: TGCGCCAGCTCCCCCCGGGGACAGGGCTCCTACGAGCAGTACTTC.